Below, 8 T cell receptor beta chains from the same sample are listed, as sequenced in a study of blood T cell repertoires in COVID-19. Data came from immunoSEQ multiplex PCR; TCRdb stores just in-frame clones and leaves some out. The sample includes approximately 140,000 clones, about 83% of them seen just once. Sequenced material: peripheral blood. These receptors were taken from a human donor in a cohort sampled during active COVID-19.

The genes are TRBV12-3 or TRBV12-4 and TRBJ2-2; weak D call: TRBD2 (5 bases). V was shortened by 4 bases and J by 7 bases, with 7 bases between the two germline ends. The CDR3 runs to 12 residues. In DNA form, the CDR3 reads TGTGCCAGCAGTTCGGGGTTCGGGGAGCTGTTTTTT. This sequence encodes CASSSGFGELFF.

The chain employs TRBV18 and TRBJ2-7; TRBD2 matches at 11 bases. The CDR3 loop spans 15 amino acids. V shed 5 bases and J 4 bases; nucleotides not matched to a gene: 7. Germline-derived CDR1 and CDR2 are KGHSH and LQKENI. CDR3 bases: TGTGCCAGCTCATTCGCCGGGACTAGCGGATACGAGCAGTACTTC. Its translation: CASSFAGTSGYEQYF.

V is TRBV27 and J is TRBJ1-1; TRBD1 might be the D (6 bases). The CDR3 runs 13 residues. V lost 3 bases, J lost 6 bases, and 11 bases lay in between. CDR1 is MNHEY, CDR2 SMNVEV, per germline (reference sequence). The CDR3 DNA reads TGTGCCAGCAGTTTCAGGGGAGCCGCTGAAGCTTTCTTT. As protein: CASSFRGAAEAFF.

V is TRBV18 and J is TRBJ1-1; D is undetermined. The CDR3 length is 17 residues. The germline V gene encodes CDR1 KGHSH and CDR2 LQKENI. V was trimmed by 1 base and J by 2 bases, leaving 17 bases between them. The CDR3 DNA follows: TGTGCCAGCTCACCACGTATTGAAACAGCAGAAAACACTGAAGCTTTCTTT. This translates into CASSPRIETAENTEAFF.

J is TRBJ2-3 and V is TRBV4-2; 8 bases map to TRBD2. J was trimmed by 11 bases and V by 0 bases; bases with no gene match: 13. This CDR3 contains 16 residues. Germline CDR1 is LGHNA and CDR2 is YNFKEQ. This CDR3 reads CASSQERLLAGKGQYF. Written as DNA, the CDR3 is TGTGCCAGCAGCCAAGAACGCCTTCTAGCGGGTAAAGGGCAGTATTTT.

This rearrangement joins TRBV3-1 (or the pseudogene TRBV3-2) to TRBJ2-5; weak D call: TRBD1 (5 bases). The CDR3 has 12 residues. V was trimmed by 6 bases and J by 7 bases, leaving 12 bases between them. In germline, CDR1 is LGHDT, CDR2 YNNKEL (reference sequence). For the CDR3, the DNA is TGTGCCAGCAGTCGAGGCGACAGGACCCAGTACTTC. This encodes CASSRGDRTQYF.

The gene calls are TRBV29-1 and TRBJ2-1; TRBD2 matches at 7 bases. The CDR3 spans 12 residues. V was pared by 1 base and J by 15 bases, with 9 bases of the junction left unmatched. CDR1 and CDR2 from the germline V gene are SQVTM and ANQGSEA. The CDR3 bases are TGCAGCGTTGAAGGGGGAGGACTAGATCTGTTCTTC. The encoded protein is CSVEGGGLDLFF.

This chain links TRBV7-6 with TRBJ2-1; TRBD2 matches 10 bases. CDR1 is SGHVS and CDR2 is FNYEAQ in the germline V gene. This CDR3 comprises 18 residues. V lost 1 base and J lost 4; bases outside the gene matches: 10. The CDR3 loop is CASSLDPPGLAEYNEQFF. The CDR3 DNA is TGTGCCAGCAGCTTAGATCCTCCCGGACTAGCGGAGTACAATGAGCAGTTCTTC.